The clone carrying this T cell receptor (beta chain) was seen repeatedly, ten times or more. The data are from a study of response to subunit inactivated influenza vaccine. Each CDR3 protein gets one entry after TCRdb re-called the RT-PCR reads with MiXCR. The sample has roughly 550,000 distinct CDR3 sequences; around 21% are singletons. Unmatched junction bases numbered 12, after V lost 5 bases and J lost 7 bases. The CDR3 spans 16 residues. The same data also contributed to another study, on T cells expressing NK-cell markers. That source reports: A 5'RACE template switching approach incorporating UMIs was used to make TCR beta cDNA.

The rearrangement joins TRBV12-3 or TRBV12-4 to TRBJ2-1; 9 nucleotides match TRBD1. The sequence derives from a man in his forties or fifties who received an inactivated influenza vaccine. The sequencing here drew on CD4+ T cells sorted from PBMCs, taken about 12 days after vaccination. CDR3 nucleotide sequence: TGTGCCAGCAGTCAAGCATACAGGACAGGGGTAAATGAGCAGTTCTTC. Protein: CASSQAYRTGVNEQFF.